Presented here are 22 T cell receptor beta chains from one specimen sequenced in a study of T cell clonotyping in hematopoietic cell transplantation. Data came from immunoSEQ multiplex PCR; TCRdb stores just in-frame clones and leaves some out. This table has 15,000 to 20,000 clones, under 90% appearing once. The sample consisted of PBMCs, taken 100 days after allogeneic stem cell transplant. These TCRs come from a male patient in his sixties who had an allogeneic stem cell transplant from a related donor, so the T cells may come from the graft donor. Some clones in this sample may be carry-over from other donors' samples.

The chain has TRBV4-2 and TRBJ2-3; D remains ambiguous. The V gene lost 4 bases and the J gene lost 2 bases, with 13 bases spanning the gap. The germline gives CDR1 LGHNA, CDR2 YNFKEQ. The CDR3 loop spans 15 amino acids. The CDR3 reads CASSPHSLFTDTQYF. CDR3 DNA: TGTGCCAGCAGCCCGCACTCGCTTTTCACAGATACGCAGTATTTT.

J is TRBJ2-1 and V is TRBV9; a possible D gene is TRBD2 (6 bases). V was pared by 0 bases and J by 10 bases, with 8 bases between. The V gene's germline CDR1 is SGDLS and CDR2 YYNGEE. The CDR3 extends over 12 amino acids. The CDR3 loop reads CASSVGREEQFF. The CDR3 DNA sequence: TGTGCCAGCAGCGTAGGCCGGGAGGAGCAGTTCTTC.

The chain links TRBV9 to TRBJ1-3, with 9 bases aligning to TRBD1. Losses at the gene ends were 4 bases for V and 0 bases for J; bases not matched to a gene: 11. The CDR3 runs to 18 residues. Germline lookup yields CDR1 SGDLS and CDR2 YYNGEE. CDR3 protein: CASSLSSGTGYSGNTIYF. CDR3 bases: TGTGCCAGCAGCCTATCCTCCGGGACAGGGTACTCTGGAAACACCATATATTTT.

V and J are TRBV19 and TRBJ1-1; 11 nucleotides line up with TRBD1. The length of the CDR3 is 15 residues. The V gene end was trimmed by 7 bases and the J gene end by 3 bases; junction bases not matched to a gene: 7. Germline V gene lookup returns CDR1 LNHDA and CDR2 SQIVND (reference sequence). The CDR3 here is CASKRDRGRDTEAFF. DNA for the CDR3: TGTGCCAGTAAGCGGGACAGGGGGAGGGACACTGAAGCTTTCTTT.

This clone was detected only once. The chain links TRBV4-3 to TRBJ1-2, with D hard to call. The CDR3 sequence is 13 residues long. The germline V and J ends were trimmed by 0 bases and 7 bases, with 9 bases remaining between them. CDR1 is LGHNA and CDR2 is YSLEER in the germline V gene. CDR3 sequence reads: CASSQEIASGYTF. CDR3 sequence (DNA): TGCGCCAGCAGCCAAGAGATCGCGAGTGGCTACACCTTC.

V is TRBV7-2 and J is TRBJ1-2; D gene ambiguous. Trimming removed 1 base from V and 0 bases from J, with 9 bases in between. CDR3 length: 15 amino acids. Germline V gives CDR1 SGHTA, CDR2 FQGNSA. CDR3 loop: CASSLGSEANYGYTF. DNA of the CDR3: TGTGCCAGCAGCTTAGGGTCAGAAGCTAACTATGGCTACACCTTC.

This sequence joins TRBV4-1 and TRBJ2-1; D ambiguous. The CDR3 is made up of 15 amino acids. Trimming stripped 4 bases from V and 7 bases from J, with 17 bases between. Looked up from germline, CDR1 is MGHRA and CDR2 is YSYEKL. Written as DNA, the CDR3 is TGCGCCAGCAGCCTCACCTACCCCTCGGGTAATGAGCAGTTCTTC. This encodes CASSLTYPSGNEQFF.

The V call is TRBV7-9, the J call TRBJ2-7; no reliable D call. Per the germline V gene, CDR1 is SEHNR and CDR2 is FQNEAQ (reference sequence). The V and J ends lost 6 bases and 7 bases respectively, with 10 bases between them. The CDR3 runs 11 residues. CDR3 amino acids: CASRAGGEQYF. CDR3 bases: TGTGCCAGCAGGGCAGGCGGAGAGCAGTACTTC.

This chain connects TRBV29-1 to TRBJ1-4; D is ambiguous. The CDR3 contains 11 residues. In germline, CDR1 is SQVTM, CDR2 ANQGSEA. Trimming left V 7 bases short and J 6 bases short, with 9 bases between. In nucleotides, the CDR3 is TGCAGCGCAGTGACCGATGAAAAACTGTTTTTT. Translation gives CSAVTDEKLFF.

The CDR3 region is CASSIAIGSSGELFF. In nucleotides, the CDR3 is TGTGCCAGTAGTATAGCGATAGGTTCGTCCGGGGAGCTGTTTTTT. The rearrangement uses TRBV19 and TRBJ2-2, with D uncertain. The V gene's germline CDR1 is LNHDA and CDR2 SQIVND (reference sequence). V was trimmed by 1 base and J by 6 bases, leaving 12 bases between them. CDR3 length: 15 amino acids.

This rearrangement joins TRBV5-1 to TRBJ1-5, with D possibly matching TRBD1 (6 bases). The germline V gene encodes CDR1 SGHRS and CDR2 YFSETQ. Between the trimmed V and J ends, which lost 4 bases and 0 bases, there was a span of 14 bases. The CDR3 extends over 16 amino acids. CDR3 nucleotides: TGCGCCAGCAGCCCCGGACAGTTTAATAGCAATCAGCCCCAGCATTTT. Protein: CASSPGQFNSNQPQHF.

In the case of this clone: Other nucleotide sequences from this sample produce the same CDR3. This chain joins TRBV7-2 and TRBJ2-7, with D uncertain. This CDR3 is built from 11 residues. CDR1 is SGHTA and CDR2 is FQGNSA in the germline V gene. V was clipped by 5 bases and J by 3 bases, with 5 bases between them. The chain's CDR3 is CASSLYYEQYF. The DNA of the CDR3 is TGTGCCAGCAGCCTCTACTACGAGCAGTACTTC. The full variable domain, in which reference TRBV7-2 and TRBJ2-7 provide the parts outside the CDR3, is GAGVSQSPSNKVTEKGKDVELRCDPISGHTALYWYRQSLGQGLEFLIYFQGNSAPDKSGLPSDRFSAERTGGSVSTLTIQRTQQEDSAVYLCASSLYYEQYFGPGTRLTVT.

This clone was seen more than once but under ten times. V usage is TRBV29-1 and J usage is TRBJ1-5, with D unclear. The CDR3 covers 13 residues. V was shortened by 4 bases and J by 3 bases, with 10 bases between the two germline ends. Germline values: CDR1 SQVTM, CDR2 ANQGSEA. The CDR3 DNA follows: TGCAGCGTTGTCGGTCAGGCCAATCAGCCCCAGCATTTT. This codes for CSVVGQANQPQHF.

The chain combines TRBV10-2 with TRBJ2-7, with 7 bases identical to TRBD1. Germline CDR1 reads WSHSY; CDR2 reads SAAADI. V was clipped by 3 bases and J by 3 bases; unmatched bases: 2. The length of the CDR3 is 13 residues. CDR3 in DNA: TGCGCCAGCAGTGAAGGGACAGACTACGAGCAGTACTTC. This sequence encodes CASSEGTDYEQYF.

The V gene is TRBV6-1, the J gene TRBJ1-1; possibly TRBD1 for D (5 bases). The germline gives CDR1 MNHNS, CDR2 SASEGT. The CDR3 runs to 14 residues. V lost 6 bases and J lost 4, with 15 bases in between. DNA for the CDR3: TGTGCCAGCAGGGTGTTGGGGGTCGGCACTGAAGCTTTCTTT. This sequence encodes CASRVLGVGTEAFF.

V and J are TRBV5-1 and TRBJ2-3; D gene uncertain. CDR3 length: 12 residues. With 0 bases removed from V and 3 bases from J, the gap between germline ends came to 2 bases. Germline V gives CDR1 SGHRS, CDR2 YFSETQ. CDR3 sequence: CASSLVTDTQYF. In nucleotides, the CDR3 is TGCGCCAGCAGCTTGGTGACAGATACGCAGTATTTT.

This chain joins TRBV29-1 and TRBJ1-2, with D possibly being TRBD1 (5 bases). V gave up 3 bases and J gave up 3 bases, with 8 bases separating them. This CDR3 contains 12 residues. Germline lookup yields CDR1 SQVTM and CDR2 ANQGSEA. DNA of the CDR3: TGCAGCGTTGAGCGACAGCACTATGGCTACACCTTC. This codes for CSVERQHYGYTF.

The rearrangement links TRBV5-1 to TRBJ1-1, with D possibly being TRBD1 (5 bases). The CDR3 has 12 amino acids. V gave up 0 bases and J gave up 5 bases, with 5 bases separating them. Germline loops: CDR1 SGHRS, CDR2 YFSETQ. In DNA, the CDR3 is TGCGCCAGCAGCTTGGGACAGACTGAAGCTTTCTTT. Translating it yields CASSLGQTEAFF.

The CDR3 DNA reads TGCGCCAGCAGCTCGGCGAGGAGGAACACTGAAGCTTTCTTT. This translates into CASSSARRNTEAFF. This sequence joins TRBV5-1 and TRBJ1-1; D ambiguous. V was clipped by 3 bases and J by 1 base, with 10 bases between them. This CDR3 region has 14 residues. The germline V gene encodes CDR1 SGHRS and CDR2 YFSETQ.

V and J are TRBV5-1 and TRBJ2-3; the D is unclear. Trimming shortened V by 0 bases and J by 2 bases, and 10 bases separated the two germline ends. Germline CDR1 is SGHRS and CDR2 is YFSETQ. The CDR3 loop spans 15 amino acids. The CDR3 DNA sequence: TGCGCCAGCAGCTTGGGTGGACGCTACACAGATACGCAGTATTTT. It yields the protein CASSLGGRYTDTQYF.

J is TRBJ2-7 and V is TRBV4-1; 8 bases are shared with TRBD1. This CDR3 region has 13 residues. Unmatched junction bases numbered 4, after V lost 4 bases and J lost 5 bases. Germline values: CDR1 MGHRA, CDR2 YSYEKL. In nucleotides, the CDR3 is TGCGCCAGCAGCCTAGGACAGGGAAACGAGCAGTACTTC. It codes for CASSLGQGNEQYF.

The genes are TRBV25-1 and TRBJ1-5; no clear D gene. Germline-derived CDR1 and CDR2 are MGHDK and SYGVNS. This CDR3 comprises 15 residues. Trimming cost V 1 base and J 0 bases, with 7 bases left between them. The CDR3 DNA follows: TGTGCCAGCAGTGAATTTGGCGGTAGCAATCAGCCCCAGCATTTT. It yields the protein CASSEFGGSNQPQHF.